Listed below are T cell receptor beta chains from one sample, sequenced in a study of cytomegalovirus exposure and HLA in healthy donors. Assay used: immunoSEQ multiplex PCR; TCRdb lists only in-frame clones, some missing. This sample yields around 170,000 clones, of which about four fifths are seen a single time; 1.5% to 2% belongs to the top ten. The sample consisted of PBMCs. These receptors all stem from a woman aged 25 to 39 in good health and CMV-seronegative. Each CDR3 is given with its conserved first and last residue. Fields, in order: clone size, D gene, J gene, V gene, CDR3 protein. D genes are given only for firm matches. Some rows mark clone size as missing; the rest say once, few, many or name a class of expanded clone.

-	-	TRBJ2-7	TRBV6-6	CASIRVRGYEQYF
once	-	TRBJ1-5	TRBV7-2	CASSLGRDPNQPQHF
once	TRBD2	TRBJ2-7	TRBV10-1	CASSEELAGAYEQYF
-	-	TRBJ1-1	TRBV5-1	CATTPGAGSTEAFF
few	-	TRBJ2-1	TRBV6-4	CASSETGTSYNEQFF
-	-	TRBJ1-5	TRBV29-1	CSASEGNSNQPQHF
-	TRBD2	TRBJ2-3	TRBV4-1	CASSQEGGLAGGPRDTQYF
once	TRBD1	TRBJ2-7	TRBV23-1	CASSQNRGTCPYEQYF
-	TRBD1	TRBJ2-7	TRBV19	CASSLSQGATYEQYF
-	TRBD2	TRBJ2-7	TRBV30	CAWSRGLAPEQYF
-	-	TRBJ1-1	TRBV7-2	CASSLRASGVAFF
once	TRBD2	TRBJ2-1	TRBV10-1	CASSLTSANEQFF
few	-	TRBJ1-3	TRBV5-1	CASSLGGLSSGNTIYF
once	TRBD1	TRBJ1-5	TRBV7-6	CASSQTGGNQPQHF
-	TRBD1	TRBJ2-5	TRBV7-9	CASSLATGHQETQYF
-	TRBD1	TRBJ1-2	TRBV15	CATSRRQGPLYGYTF
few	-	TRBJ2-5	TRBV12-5	CASGFEETQYF
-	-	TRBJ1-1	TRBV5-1	CASSDTTDTEAFF
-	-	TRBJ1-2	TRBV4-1	CASSPLERVNYGYTF
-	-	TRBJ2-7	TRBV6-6	CASDHRANSYEQYF
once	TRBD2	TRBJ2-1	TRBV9	CASSVGSSGGKQFF
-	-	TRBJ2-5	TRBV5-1	CASSFQGPYQETQYF
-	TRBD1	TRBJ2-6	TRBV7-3	CASSSRQGLSGANVLTF
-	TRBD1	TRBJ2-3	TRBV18	CASSVQGASTDTQYF
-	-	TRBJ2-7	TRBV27	CASSGLGLSYEQYF
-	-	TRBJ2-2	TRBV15	CATSKEAGEYTGELFF
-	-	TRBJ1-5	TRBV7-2	CASSPIFDQPQHF
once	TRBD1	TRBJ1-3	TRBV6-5	CASSSTGGSGNTIYF
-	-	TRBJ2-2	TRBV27	CASSLSRRGFGTGELFF
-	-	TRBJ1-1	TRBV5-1	CASSLERGYTEAFF
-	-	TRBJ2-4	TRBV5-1	CASSSMDYSLNIQYF
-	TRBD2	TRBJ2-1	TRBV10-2	CASSETGGSYNEQFF
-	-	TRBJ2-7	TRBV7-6	CASSPRARARGEQYF
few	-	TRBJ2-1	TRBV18	CASSPSRGGNEQFF
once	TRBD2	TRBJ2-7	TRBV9	CASSVGGSSGAYEQYF
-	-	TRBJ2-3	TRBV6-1	CASSEAAGRGLQDTQYF
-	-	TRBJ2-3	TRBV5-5	CASSLRDSTDTQYF
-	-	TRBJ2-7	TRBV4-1	CASSQGSTVALPYEQYF
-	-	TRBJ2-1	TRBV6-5	CASSYGRGGWNEQFF
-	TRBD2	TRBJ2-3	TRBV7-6	CASSLGLAGGRSTDTQYF
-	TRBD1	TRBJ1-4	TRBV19	CASSPRQGMGEKLFF
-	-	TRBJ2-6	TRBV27	CASSFGKANVLTF
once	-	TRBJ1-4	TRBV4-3	CASSRQGGEKLFF
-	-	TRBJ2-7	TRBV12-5	CASGPTGSYEQYF
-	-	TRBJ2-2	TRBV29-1	CSVGRDTGELFF
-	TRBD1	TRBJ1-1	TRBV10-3	CAISELGAGGTEAFF
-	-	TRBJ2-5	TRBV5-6	CASSLRETQYF
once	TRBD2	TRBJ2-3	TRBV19	CASSRLASTDTQYF
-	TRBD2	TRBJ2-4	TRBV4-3	CASSQDHGSLTSGYKNIQYF
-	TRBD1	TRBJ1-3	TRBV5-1	CASSQTGTGGNTIYF
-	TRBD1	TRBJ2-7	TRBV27	CASTPGTGSYEQYF
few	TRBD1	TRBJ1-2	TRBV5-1	CASSRSGQSDGIYGYTF
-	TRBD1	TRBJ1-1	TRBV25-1	CASSELSPGGERAEAFF
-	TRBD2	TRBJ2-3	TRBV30	CAWSVAGGLSTDTQYF
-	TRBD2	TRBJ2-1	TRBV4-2	CASSGLAGPGNEQFF
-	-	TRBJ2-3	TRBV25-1	CASFSSTDTQYF
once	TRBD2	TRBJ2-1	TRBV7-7	CASSLESGGWNEQFF
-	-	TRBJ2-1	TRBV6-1	CASSEFRTAHNEQFF
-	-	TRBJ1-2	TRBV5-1	CASRRNSNAATNYGYTF